Following are 5 T cell receptor beta chains from one sample sequenced in a study of cytomegalovirus exposure and HLA in healthy donors. Researchers ran the PCR with 60 Vbeta and 13 Jbeta primers. TCRdb's copy holds only in-frame clones and misses some; the assay was immunoSEQ multiplex PCR. The table shows 60,000 to 65,000 clones, with 75% occurring only once. Sequencing was done on a sample of PBMCs. The source of these receptors is a woman aged 35 to 49 in good health and CMV-seropositive.

The chain is built from TRBV2 and TRBJ2-3, with D possibly matching TRBD1 (5 bases). The germline CDR1 and CDR2 sequences are SNHLY and FYNNEI. V was clipped by 6 bases and J by 6 bases, with 10 bases between them. The CDR3 runs 12 residues. CDR3 sequence: CASRRTPDTQYF. The CDR3 bases are TGTGCCAGCAGGAGGACACCGGATACGCAGTATTTT.

This chain connects TRBV2 to TRBJ2-5; TRBD2 aligns across 8 bases. The assigned J gene may be wrong: the sequence end matches TRBJ2-7 better. The CDR3 runs 15 residues. CDR1 and CDR2 (germline): SNHLY, FYNNEI. The CDR3 region has the DNA TGTGCCAGCTGGGCGGACGTAGCGGGGATCTACGAGCAGTACTTC. Protein sequence: CASWADVAGIYEQYF.

This clone was seen just once. The V gene is TRBV4-2, the J gene TRBJ2-3; 12 bases are shared with TRBD2. CDR1 is LGHNA, CDR2 YNFKEQ, per germline. After removal of 4 bases from V and 4 bases from J, the junction contained 3 bases not matched to a gene. The CDR3 extends over 15 amino acids. CDR3 amino acids: CASSPTSGGPDTQYF. The CDR3 coding sequence is TGTGCCAGCAGCCCGACTAGCGGGGGCCCAGATACGCAGTATTTT.

The chain carries TRBV15 and TRBJ1-2; D gene unclear. Germline lookup yields CDR1 LNHNV and CDR2 YYDKDF (reference sequence). Between the trimmed V and J ends, which lost 4 bases and 7 bases, there was a span of 16 bases. The CDR3 contains 14 residues. CDR3 sequence (DNA): TGTGCCACCAGCACTTCTGACTCGGTATTTGGCTACACCTTC. The encoded protein is CATSTSDSVFGYTF. The whole variable domain, remainder taken from reference TRBV15 and TRBJ1-2, is DAMVIQNPRYQVTQFGKPVTLSCSQTLNHNVMYWYQQKSSQAPKLLFHYYDKDFNNEADTPDNFQSRRPNTSFCFLDIRSPGLGDTAMYLCATSTSDSVFGYTFGSGTRLTVV.

J is TRBJ2-3 and V is TRBV14; no firm D call. V was trimmed by 1 base and J by 7 bases, leaving 6 bases between them. Germline V gives CDR1 SGHDN, CDR2 FVKESK. This CDR3 has 12 amino acids. The CDR3 sequence: CASSQGWHTQYF. The CDR3 region has the DNA TGTGCCAGCAGCCAAGGGTGGCATACGCAGTATTTT.